What follows describes a single TCR beta chain. The antigen remains undetermined. Overall study findings and caveats: Tumor Tregs overlapped most with tumor, then blood, naive CD4+ cells.

Germline V gives CDR1 MNHEY, CDR2 SVGAGI. V dropped 5 bases and J dropped 3; count of bases not matched to a gene: 9. The CDR3 length is 15 residues. After constant-region reverse-primer amplification, full-length variable regions underwent semi-nested PCR with Nested Universal Primer A. TCRdb analysed the 5' RACE reads with MiXCR anew, one entry per CDR3 protein. The sample includes about 55,000 distinct CDR3 sequences, roughly 15% seen only once; the top ten take 2% to 2.5%. V usage is TRBV6-5 and J usage is TRBJ2-7, with 8 bases that match TRBD2. Sequencing input: naive CD4+ T cells sorted from blood. Subset described: naive CD4+ T cells, CD4+CD45RA+CD25-. This TCR was recovered from a female donor with breast cancer. CDR3 in amino acids: CASSRTGGLSYEQYF. The CDR3 DNA reads TGTGCCAGCAGTCGAACGGGGGGGCTAAGCTACGAGCAGTACTTC.